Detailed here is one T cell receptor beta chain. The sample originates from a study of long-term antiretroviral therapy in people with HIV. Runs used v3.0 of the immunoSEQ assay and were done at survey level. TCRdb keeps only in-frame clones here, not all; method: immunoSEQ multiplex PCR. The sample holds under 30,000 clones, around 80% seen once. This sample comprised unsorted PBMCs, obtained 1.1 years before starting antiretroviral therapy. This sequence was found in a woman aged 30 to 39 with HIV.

CDR3 sequence reads: CASSPRLADLQFF. CDR3 DNA: TGTGCCAGCAGTCCACGGCTAGCGGACTTACAGTTCTTC. The V and J genes are TRBV6-5 and TRBJ2-1; TRBD2 aligns across 7 bases. The V and J ends lost 5 bases and 13 bases, in that order; junction bases with no gene match: 11. The V gene's germline CDR1 is MNHEY and CDR2 SVGAGI. The CDR3 covers 13 residues.